This T cell receptor beta chain was captured by sequencing in a study of CD8+ T cells in alopecia areata. Study-level background: The percentage of affected scalp area served as the score of severity for treated patients.

The treatment here: oral pan-JAK inhibitor, 5-10 mg twice daily. Samples from alopecia areata patients were lesional scalp punch biopsies and peripheral blood. The V gene lost 5 bases and the J gene lost 7 bases, with 14 bases spanning the gap. This CDR3 region has 13 residues. Per germline, CDR1 SQVTM and CDR2 ANQGSEA. This clone was recorded a few times. Its cognate antigen is unknown. Other DNA sequences in the sample encode the same CDR3. General study findings and limits: Scalp clonality and expanded CD8+ clones among the top 100 fell significantly with tofacitinib. Many of the expanded lesional clones endured in scalp and blood while on tofacitinib.

Reverse transcribed after extraction, RNA yielded cDNA as the sequencing template. Produced via immunoSEQ multiplex PCR; TCRdb's table is partial and in-frame only. The sample has about 290,000 clones, about three fifths seen once. The starting material was CD4+ T cells sorted from blood, obtained at week 24, from a patient treated with tofacitinib. This receptor was identified in a human donor with alopecia areata. The chain has TRBV29-1 and TRBJ2-2; a possible D gene is TRBD1 (6 bases). The CDR3, as DNA: TGCAGCGTTCCACAGGGATGGAACGGGGAGCTGTTTTTT. Its translation: CSVPQGWNGELFF.